The 24 T cell receptor beta chains below come from one sample, sequenced in a study of PD-1 blockade in classical Hodgkin lymphoma. Each patient relapsed following autologous stem cell transplantation, and prior brentuximab vedotin exposure differed. Generated by immunoSEQ multiplex PCR, the TCRdb table keeps only in-frame clones and is missing some. The sample holds about 110,000 clones, 89% seen once. Specimen: peripheral blood mononuclear cells (PBMCs), collected before the second cycle of nivolumab. These receptors all stem from a human donor with classical Hodgkin lymphoma.

The V call is TRBV7-2, the J call TRBJ1-1; D possibly corresponds to TRBD1 (5 bases). CDR1 is SGHTA and CDR2 is FQGNSA in the germline V gene. The CDR3 spans 19 residues. Trimming stripped 1 base from V and 7 bases from J, with 28 bases between. The CDR3 nucleotides read TGTGCCAGCAGCTTAGTCGTGGAGGCGGCCAGGGAACCCATTAATGAAGCTTTCTTT. Protein sequence: CASSLVVEAAREPINEAFF.

The gene calls are TRBV9 and TRBJ1-5; TRBD1 matches at 8 bases. Germline V gene lookup returns CDR1 SGDLS and CDR2 YYNGEE. The CDR3 totals 15 residues. Losses at the gene ends were 1 base for V and 0 bases for J; bases not matched to a gene: 0. This chain's CDR3 is CASSVTGGSNQPQHF. The CDR3 coding sequence is TGTGCCAGCAGCGTAACAGGGGGTAGCAATCAGCCCCAGCATTTT.

V and J are TRBV4-1 and TRBJ2-2; no clear D gene. The CDR3 covers 14 residues. Germline V gene data show CDR1 as MGHRA and CDR2 as YSYEKL. V dropped 3 bases and J dropped 7 bases, with 12 bases sitting between them. CDR3 loop: CASSQGTGYGELFF. In nucleotides, the CDR3 is TGCGCCAGCAGCCAGGGTACGGGCTACGGGGAGCTGTTTTTT.

The gene calls are TRBV29-1 and TRBJ1-1; unclear D gene. Germline CDR1 SQVTM, CDR2 ANQGSEA. The ends were cut back, 6 bases at V and 1 base at J, with 12 bases in the middle. The length of the CDR3 is 13 residues. CDR3: CSVIQTPNTEAFF. The CDR3 coding sequence is TGCAGCGTCATCCAGACACCGAACACTGAAGCTTTCTTT.

This chain links TRBV5-4 with TRBJ2-1; D perhaps matches TRBD1 (5 bases). CDR1 is SGHNT, CDR2 YYREEE, per germline (reference sequence). The CDR3 sequence is 13 residues long. Trimming took off 0 bases at V and 5 bases at J, with 6 bases between the two ends. This chain's CDR3 is CASSLGTNNEQFF. The CDR3 nucleotides are TGTGCCAGCAGCTTGGGGACAAACAATGAGCAGTTCTTC.

The rearrangement joins TRBV4-2 to TRBJ2-3; 7 nucleotides agree with TRBD2. Unmatched junction bases numbered 4, after V lost 1 base and J lost 0 bases. CDR3 size: 16 residues. Per germline, CDR1 LGHNA and CDR2 YNFKEQ. For the CDR3, the DNA is TGTGCCAGCAGCCAAGGGGAGGGCCGCAGCACAGATACGCAGTATTTT. Residues: CASSQGEGRSTDTQYF.

This clone was observed a few times. The chain employs TRBV10-1 and TRBJ2-7; 9 bases map to TRBD1. The V and J ends lost 5 bases and 9 bases, in that order; junction bases with no gene match: 8. Germline CDR1 reads WNHNN; CDR2 reads SYGVQD (reference sequence). This CDR3 comprises 13 residues. Here the CDR3 reads CASSRGQGGSQYF. The CDR3 DNA sequence: TGCGCCAGCAGTCGGGGACAGGGCGGCTCGCAGTACTTC.

This rearrangement joins TRBV7-9 to TRBJ1-3, with D perhaps matching TRBD1 (6 bases). Germline lookup yields CDR1 SEHNR and CDR2 FQNEAQ (reference sequence). V was shortened by 5 bases and J by 3 bases, with 14 bases between the two germline ends. The CDR3 spans 15 residues. CDR3 region: CASSPVGAHGNTIYF. The CDR3 nucleotides are TGTGCCAGCAGCCCAGTGGGGGCGCATGGAAACACCATATATTTT.

This clone occurred once. This chain connects TRBV25-1 to TRBJ2-5; D uncertain. The germline V gene encodes CDR1 MGHDK and CDR2 SYGVNS. The CDR3 totals 13 residues. V lost 5 bases, J lost 0 bases, and 7 bases lay in between. The CDR3 spells CASSPANQETQYF. The DNA of the CDR3 is TGTGCCAGCAGTCCCGCAAACCAAGAGACCCAGTACTTC.

This clone was counted a single time. This chain joins TRBV6-4 and TRBJ1-3; D unresolved. The CDR3 is 19 amino acids. In germline, CDR1 is MRHNA, CDR2 SNTAGT. V lost 2 bases and J lost 0, with 20 bases in between. CDR3 region: CASSDKMGDIPSSGNTIYF. The CDR3 DNA reads TGTGCCAGCAGTGACAAGATGGGCGACATCCCGAGCTCTGGAAACACCATATATTTT.

This clone was counted ten times or more. This chain links TRBV9 with TRBJ2-3, with a weak D call TRBD1 (5 bases). Trimming shortened V by 6 bases and J by 2 bases, and 13 bases separated the two germline ends. Germline V lookup: CDR1 SGDLS, CDR2 YYNGEE. The length of the CDR3 is 14 residues. The CDR3 spells CASTAGMVTDTQYF. The CDR3 DNA sequence: TGTGCCAGCACCGCAGGGATGGTCACAGATACGCAGTATTTT.

This clone turned up a few times. CDR3 nucleotide sequence: TGTGCCAGCAGCCGCTACCAGGGACAGGGTTCTACTGAAGCTTTCTTT. Residues: CASSRYQGQGSTEAFF. V and J are TRBV14 and TRBJ1-1; 9 bases are a match to TRBD1. The length of the CDR3 is 16 residues. V was pared by 4 bases and J by 5 bases, with 11 bases of the junction left unmatched. Germline CDR1 and CDR2: SGHDN and FVKESK.

The chain carries TRBV6-5 and TRBJ1-2; D perhaps matches TRBD1 (5 bases). This CDR3 contains 15 residues. The V and J ends lost 5 bases and 7 bases respectively, with 20 bases between them. Germline lookup yields CDR1 MNHEY and CDR2 SVGAGI. The CDR3 DNA is TGTGCCAGCAGTCCGACCCCCGGGACTCTGTCTGGCTACACCTTC. Protein: CASSPTPGTLSGYTF.

The chain recombines TRBV5-1 with TRBJ2-3; no reliable D call. The CDR3 covers 14 residues. Looked up from germline, CDR1 is SGHRS and CDR2 is YFSETQ. V lost 1 base and J lost 5, with 11 bases in between. The CDR3 DNA follows: TGCGCCAGCAGCTTGCTAGGAGAGGTAGATACGCAGTATTTT. Residues: CASSLLGEVDTQYF.

The chain couples TRBV11-1 to TRBJ1-1, with 8 positions matching TRBD1. The CDR3 length is 13 residues. With V trimmed by 4 bases and J by 7 bases, 5 bases remained unmatched. CDR1 and CDR2 (germline): SGHAT, FQDESV (reference sequence). This chain's CDR3 is CASSSRQGFEAFF. CDR3 nucleotide sequence: TGTGCCAGCAGCTCTAGACAGGGGTTTGAAGCTTTCTTT.

This chain uses TRBV19 with TRBJ1-5; D gene ambiguous. This CDR3 contains 14 residues. Germline V gene data show CDR1 as LNHDA and CDR2 as SQIVND (reference sequence). V shed 5 bases and J shed 5 bases, with 13 bases lying between them. The CDR3 here is CASSVLVGDQPQHF. The CDR3 DNA sequence: TGTGCCAGTAGTGTGCTGGTCGGAGATCAGCCCCAGCATTTT.

V usage is TRBV5-1 and J usage is TRBJ2-7; D unclear. The germline V gene encodes CDR1 SGHRS and CDR2 YFSETQ. Trimming took off 2 bases at V and 5 bases at J, with 14 bases between the two ends. There are 14 residues in the CDR3. CDR3 nucleotide sequence: TGCGCCAGCAGCTTAACGGTCGGAACCCACGAGCAGTACTTC. Protein sequence: CASSLTVGTHEQYF.

The rearrangement joins TRBV4-3 to TRBJ2-2; D unresolved. This CDR3 has 13 amino acids. V dropped 1 base and J dropped 6 bases, with 6 bases sitting between them. Germline V gene data show CDR1 as LGHNA and CDR2 as YSLEER. The DNA for the CDR3 is TGCGCCAGCAGCCAAGCAGCCGCCGGGGAGCTGTTTTTT. It translates to CASSQAAAGELFF.

The V gene is TRBV7-9, the J gene TRBJ1-1; the D is unclear. Germline values: CDR1 SEHNR, CDR2 FQNEAQ (reference sequence). The length of the CDR3 is 16 residues. V was cut by 4 bases and J by 4 bases, with 19 bases left in between. The CDR3 reads CASSSPETPIPTEAFF. For the CDR3, the DNA is TGTGCCAGCAGCTCCCCCGAGACCCCGATCCCCACTGAAGCTTTCTTT. Looking up the rest from reference TRBV7-9 and TRBJ1-1 gives the full variable domain: DTGVSQNPRHKITKRGQNVTFRCDPISEHNRLYWYRQTLGQGPEFLTYFQNEAQLEKSRLLSDRFSAERPKGSFSTLEIQRTEQGDSAMYLCASSSPETPIPTEAFFGQGTRLTVV.

J is TRBJ2-6 and V is TRBV19; 8 bases are shared with TRBD1. The V gene end was trimmed by 5 bases and the J gene end by 4 bases; junction bases not matched to a gene: 10. Germline CDR1 is LNHDA and CDR2 is SQIVND (reference sequence). The CDR3 is 17 amino acids. The CDR3, as DNA: TGTGCCAGTAGTGGACGAGGACAGGGCGACGGGGCCAACGTCCTGACTTTC. Encoded protein: CASSGRGQGDGANVLTF.

This sequence joins TRBV11-2 and TRBJ1-4; perhaps TRBD1 as D (5 bases). With 4 bases removed from V and 5 bases from J, the gap between germline ends came to 14 bases. This CDR3 is built from 15 residues. Germline CDR1 and CDR2: SGHAT and FQNNGV. The CDR3 sequence: CASSSQGTANEKLFF. For the CDR3, the DNA is TGTGCCAGCAGCTCCCAAGGGACGGCGAATGAAAAACTGTTTTTT.

The chain links TRBV7-9 to TRBJ2-1; TRBD1 is a possible D gene (5 bases). Germline values: CDR1 SEHNR, CDR2 FQNEAQ (reference sequence). Trimming removed 3 bases from V and 12 bases from J, with 9 bases in between. The CDR3 has 11 residues. As DNA, the CDR3 is TGTGCCAGCAGCTTCGGACACCGGCAGTTCTTC. Protein sequence: CASSFGHRQFF.

This clone was detected once. This chain links TRBV4-3 with TRBJ1-4; 7 bases line up with TRBD1. Trimming took 0 bases from V and 5 from J; bases not matched to a gene: 6. The germline gives CDR1 LGHNA, CDR2 YSLEER. The CDR3 is 16 residues long. The CDR3 DNA sequence: TGCGCCAGCAGCCAAGAAGGGGGCGGGACAAATGAAAAACTGTTTTTT. It codes for CASSQEGGGTNEKLFF.

The chain combines TRBV14 with TRBJ1-2; TRBD1 aligns across 11 bases. V shed 1 base, J shed 4 bases, and the junction held 2 bases outside the gene matches. Germline CDR1 and CDR2: SGHDN and FVKESK. This CDR3 spans 15 amino acids. This CDR3 is CASSQVGQGVYGYTF. CDR3 nucleotides: TGTGCCAGCAGCCAAGTGGGACAGGGGGTCTATGGCTACACCTTC.